The 19 T cell receptor beta chains given below trace back to one sample, sequenced in a study of blood T cell repertoires in COVID-19. Profiling relied on immunoSEQ multiplex PCR, and the TCRdb table lists in-frame clones only, not all of them. The table includes 130,000 to 150,000 clones, about four fifths detected once. The sample consisted of peripheral blood. The receptors shown here come from a human donor in a cohort sampled during active COVID-19.

This clone came up a few times. The chain links TRBV15 to TRBJ2-7, with TRBD2 matching 8 bases. Germline lookup yields CDR1 LNHNV and CDR2 YYDKDF (reference sequence). The CDR3 runs to 14 residues. V shed 3 bases, J shed 2 bases, and the junction held 3 bases outside the gene matches. CDR3 DNA sequence: TGTGCCACCAGCAGCGGGAGGGGCCCCTACGAGCAGTACGTC. Translation gives CATSSGRGPYEQYV.

The genes are TRBV7-9 and TRBJ2-5; 11 bases line up with TRBD1. Germline CDR1 is SEHNR and CDR2 is FQNEAQ (reference sequence). V lost 4 bases and J lost 5; bases outside the gene matches: 9. The CDR3 contains 16 residues. The CDR3 protein is CASSSRGQGAWETQYF. The CDR3 DNA sequence: TGTGCCAGCAGCTCCCGCGGACAGGGGGCGTGGGAGACCCAGTACTTC.

This clone has just one count. This chain uses TRBV27 with TRBJ2-3, with 9 bases that match TRBD2. The CDR3 is 17 amino acids. V trimming: 0 bases; J trimming: 4 bases; junction bases outside the gene matches: 8. CDR1 is MNHEY, CDR2 SMNVEV, per germline (reference sequence). The CDR3 spells CASSLSLSGGPADTQYF. CDR3 sequence (DNA): TGTGCCAGCAGTTTATCGTTGAGCGGGGGGCCGGCAGATACGCAGTATTTT.

The V and J genes are TRBV30 and TRBJ1-3; D perhaps matches TRBD1 (5 bases). The germline V gene encodes CDR1 GTSNPN and CDR2 SVGIG (reference sequence). Trimming removed 2 bases at V and 0 bases at J, with 14 bases between. This CDR3 contains 16 residues. The CDR3 DNA sequence: TGTGCCTGGAGTCACCAGGCGGGGGGCTCTGGAAACACCATATATTTT. Protein sequence: CAWSHQAGGSGNTIYF. Variable domain in full (rest from reference TRBV30 and TRBJ1-3): SQTIHQWPATLVQPVGSPLSLECTVEGTSNPNLYWYRQAAGRGLQLLFYSVGIGQISSEVPQNLSASRPQDRQFILSSKKLLLSDSGFYLCAWSHQAGGSGNTIYFGEGSWLTVV.

This rearrangement joins TRBV30 to TRBJ1-1, with D hard to call. V was trimmed by 3 bases and J by 9 bases, leaving 11 bases between them. The CDR3 consists of 11 residues. Germline V gives CDR1 GTSNPN, CDR2 SVGIG (reference sequence). The CDR3 DNA follows: TGTGCCTGGAGAGCTACCGTTCAAGCTTTCTTT. Amino acids: CAWRATVQAFF.

The CDR3 is CASSDRPGQGINEQFF. The CDR3 DNA reads TGTGCCAGCAGTGACCGCCCGGGACAGGGAATCAATGAGCAGTTCTTC. This sequence joins TRBV6-4 and TRBJ2-1; 9 bases line up with TRBD1. CDR3 length: 16 residues. Germline V gene data show CDR1 as MRHNA and CDR2 as SNTAGT. After removal of 2 bases from V and 6 bases from J, the junction contained 8 bases not matched to a gene.

V usage is TRBV5-4 and J usage is TRBJ1-4; TRBD1 might be the D (6 bases). CDR1 and CDR2 (germline): SGHNT, YYREEE (reference sequence). V was trimmed by 0 bases and J by 5 bases, leaving 14 bases between them. This CDR3 has 16 residues. The CDR3 DNA reads TGTGCCAGCAGCTTGGCCCCGACAGGATCCAATGAAAAACTGTTTTTT. Amino acids: CASSLAPTGSNEKLFF.

This clone was counted only a few times. The chain links TRBV7-6 to TRBJ2-3, with TRBD2 matching 8 bases. CDR1 and CDR2 from the germline V gene are SGHVS and FNYEAQ. With V trimmed by 5 bases and J by 5 bases, 12 bases remained unmatched. This CDR3 comprises 16 residues. The CDR3 loop reads CASSHLAGQAGDTQYF. The CDR3 DNA follows: TGTGCCAGCAGCCACCTAGCGGGCCAAGCAGGAGATACGCAGTATTTT.

The chain uses TRBV7-2 and TRBJ1-2; 8 bases align to TRBD1. Germline V gene sequence: CDR1 SGHTA, CDR2 FQGNSA. This CDR3 spans 14 amino acids. Trimming removed 5 bases from V and 8 bases from J; junction bases left unmatched: 10. The CDR3 DNA follows: TGTGCCAGCAGCCCCCGCCAGGGGGCGCAAGGCTACACCTTC. Translating gives CASSPRQGAQGYTF.

This chain joins TRBV19 and TRBJ1-1; TRBD1 matches 8 bases. The germline gives CDR1 LNHDA, CDR2 SQIVND (reference sequence). This CDR3 has 13 amino acids. The V and J ends lost 7 bases and 7 bases, in that order; junction bases with no gene match: 8. CDR3 residues: CASTLDRESEAFF. The CDR3 bases are TGTGCCAGTACCCTGGACAGGGAGAGTGAAGCTTTCTTT. Together with reference TRBV19 and TRBJ1-1, the CDR3 gives the full variable domain: DGGITQSPKYLFRKEGQNVTLSCEQNLNHDAMYWYRQDPGQGLRLIYYSQIVNDFQKGDIAEGYSVSREKKESFPLTVTSAQKNPTAFYLCASTLDRESEAFFGQGTRLTVV.

J is TRBJ2-2 and V is TRBV2, with 8 bases that match TRBD2. The CDR3 spans 14 residues. The ends lost 7 bases at V and 1 base at J; junction bases unmatched: 2. CDR1 and CDR2 (germline): SNHLY, FYNNEI. The CDR3 region has the DNA TGTGCCAGCATGGGACTAGTGAACACCGGGGAGCTGTTTTTT. Encoded protein: CASMGLVNTGELFF.

The rearrangement links TRBV11-1 to TRBJ2-5, with D possibly matching TRBD1 (5 bases). CDR3 size: 13 residues. Germline V CDR1 and CDR2: SGHAT, FQDESV (reference sequence). V dropped 1 base and J dropped 5 bases, with 8 bases sitting between them. CDR3 DNA: TGTGCCAGCAGCTTAGAAGGGGCGGAGACCCAGTACTTC. It encodes CASSLEGAETQYF.

The CDR3 reads CASSVGTGSTEAFF. The CDR3 nucleotides read TGTGCCAGCAGCGTGGGGACAGGGAGCACTGAAGCTTTCTTT. The chain links TRBV9 to TRBJ1-1, with 9 bases fitting TRBD1. The CDR3 consists of 14 residues. Germline assignment: CDR1 SGDLS and CDR2 YYNGEE. J lost 4 bases, V lost 2 bases, and 3 bases had no gene match.

The sample holds one count of this clone. V gene TRBV7-3 combines with J gene TRBJ2-3, with a tentative D call TRBD2 (6 bases). V was clipped by 1 base and J by 2 bases, with 10 bases between them. The CDR3 has 15 amino acids. CDR1 is SGHTA, CDR2 FQGTGA, per germline. CDR3 residues: CASSLRPGDTDTQYF. CDR3 DNA: TGTGCCAGCAGCTTAAGACCGGGAGACACAGATACGCAGTATTTT. Using reference TRBV7-3 and TRBJ2-3 for the parts outside the CDR3, the full variable domain is GAGVSQTPSNKVTEKGKYVELRCDPISGHTALYWYRQSLGQGPEFLIYFQGTGAADDSGLPNDRFFAVRPEGSVSTLKIQRTERGDSAVYLCASSLRPGDTDTQYFGPGTRLTVL.

The chain recombines TRBV6-1 with TRBJ1-2; 8 nucleotides match TRBD1. V dropped 3 bases and J dropped 5; count of bases not matched to a gene: 5. Per germline, CDR1 MNHNS and CDR2 SASEGT. The CDR3 spans 14 residues. The CDR3, as DNA: TGTGCCAGCAGTGACGGACAGGGTATTTATGGCTACACCTTC. This encodes CASSDGQGIYGYTF.

The genes are TRBV9 and TRBJ2-5, with no clear D. The CDR3 contains 13 residues. The germline gives CDR1 SGDLS, CDR2 YYNGEE. Trimming removed 4 bases from V and 3 bases from J, with 10 bases in between. CDR3 coding DNA: TGTGCCAGCAGCAAGCCCTCTGAAGAGACCCAGTACTTC. It encodes CASSKPSEETQYF.

This chain connects TRBV5-1 to TRBJ2-7; TRBD2 agrees at 9 bases. Germline values: CDR1 SGHRS, CDR2 YFSETQ. V was clipped by 0 bases and J by 4 bases; unmatched bases: 11. The CDR3 loop spans 17 amino acids. This CDR3 is CASSLGAASGDKYEQYF. The CDR3 DNA reads TGCGCCAGCAGCTTGGGGGCGGCTAGCGGGGACAAGTACGAGCAGTACTTC. The complete variable domain, with remaining parts taken from reference TRBV5-1 and TRBJ2-7, reads KAGVTQTPRYLIKTRGQQVTLSCSPISGHRSVSWYQQTPGQGLQFLFEYFSETQRNKGNFPGRFSGRQFSNSRSEMNVSTLELGDSALYLCASSLGAASGDKYEQYFGPGTRLTVT.

This clone was counted once. This chain uses TRBV6-6 with TRBJ2-1, with D perhaps matching TRBD2 (6 bases). In germline, CDR1 is MNHNY, CDR2 SVGAGI (reference sequence). The V and J ends lost 6 bases and 5 bases respectively, with 14 bases between them. CDR3 length: 14 amino acids. CDR3 sequence: CASSSSSAHNEQFF. The CDR3 DNA follows: TGTGCCAGCAGCTCCTCTAGCGCCCACAATGAGCAGTTCTTC.

V and J are TRBV2 and TRBJ2-1; 7 nucleotides agree with TRBD2. Looked up from germline, CDR1 is SNHLY and CDR2 is FYNNEI. The CDR3 consists of 15 residues. J gave up 5 bases and V 5 bases, and 9 bases lay outside the gene matches. The CDR3 loop reads CASSSREGWDNEQFF. The CDR3, as DNA: TGTGCCAGCAGTTCCAGGGAGGGATGGGACAATGAGCAGTTCTTC.